This T cell receptor beta chain originates from a study of blood T cells in healthy people across ages. About the research overall: Per two T cells, about one barcoded beta molecule was captured through template switching.

Comments on this clonotype: Its cognate antigen is unknown.

PCR was performed a second time for about 6 to 11 cycles using a sample-barcoded 5' primer and a J-beta primer mix. Each cDNA molecule, via a template-switch adaptor with 12 random nucleotides, was tagged. TCRdb used MiXCR to reprocess the 5' RACE reads, holding one entry per CDR3 protein. The sample lists 250,000 to 300,000 distinct CDR3 sequences; roughly 29% were seen once. Regarding the study as a whole: A greater number of naive CD4+ cells and higher diversity distinguished long-lived donors from aged donors. It was not known whether donors were CMV positive (a possible confounder of expanded clonotype changes).

This receptor was obtained from a woman aged 70-85 years in good health. Source material: blood.

Written as DNA, the CDR3 is TGTGCCAGCAGCTCGACGGTAACTAGGGAGACCCAGTACTTC. Amino acid sequence: CASSSTVTRETQYF. This rearrangement joins TRBV28 to TRBJ2-5; D may be TRBD2 (5 bases). Trimming cost V 6 bases and J 5 bases, with 16 bases left between them. The CDR3 runs 14 residues. Germline lookup yields CDR1 MDHEN and CDR2 SYDVKM.